The 18 T cell receptor beta chains in this list originate from one sample, sequenced in a study of spatial heterogeneity in lung cancer. Study-wide results and limits: Higher tumor mutation counts went along with higher counts of expanded intratumoral alpha and beta TCRs.

TCRdb passed the 5' RACE reads through MiXCR, listing each CDR3 protein once. Here the sample spans about 1,300 distinct CDR3 sequences, roughly a tenth being singletons. These receptors have no known antigen. Time point denoted: sample taken at primary tumor resection. This specimen was lung tumor tissue, taken at surgery. The receptor source for this set is a male donor with early-stage non-small cell lung cancer.

By share, this clonotype counts as medium-sized. The junction departs from the called germline gene at one end, perhaps through a read error. The chain couples TRBV5-1 to TRBJ1-1, with D possibly matching TRBD1 (6 bases). CDR1 is SGHRS and CDR2 is YFSETQ in the germline V gene. The CDR3 covers 15 residues. The CDR3 spells CASSLVQGANTEAFF. For the CDR3, the DNA is TGCGCCAGCAGCTTGGTACAGGGAGCGAACACTGAAGCCTTCTTT. The full variable domain, rest sourced from reference TRBV5-1 and TRBJ1-1, is KAGVTQTPRYLIKTRGQQVTLSCSPISGHRSVSWYQQTPGQGLQFLFEYFSETQRNKGNFPGRFSGRQFSNSRSEMNVSTLELGDSALYLCASSLVQGANTEAFFGQGTRLTVV.

Relative to its sample, this clonotype is medium-sized. One end of the junction fails to match germline, which may point to a read error. The V and J genes are TRBV7-3 and TRBJ2-6, with TRBD1 identical over 7 bases. CDR1 SGHTA and CDR2 FQGTGA come from the germline V gene. The CDR3 consists of 16 residues. Here the CDR3 reads CVSSFYGQAGANVLTF. CDR3 nucleotide sequence: TGTGTCAGCAGCTTCTACGGACAGGCTGGGGCCAACGTCCTGACTTTC.

By its share, this clonotype is medium-sized. This sequence joins TRBV28 and TRBJ1-5; a possible D gene is TRBD1 (5 bases). Germline CDR1 reads MDHEN; CDR2 reads SYDVKM. Trimming cost V 6 bases and J 8 bases, with 14 bases left between them. The CDR3 loop spans 13 amino acids. CDR3 sequence (DNA): TGTGCCAGCAGCCTGGAGGGGCAGAAGCCCCAGCATTTT. Its protein is CASSLEGQKPQHF.

This clonotype was seen just once. The gene calls are TRBV2 and TRBJ1-1, with D perhaps TRBD1 (6 bases). Germline CDR1 SNHLY, CDR2 FYNNEI. This CDR3 comprises 14 residues. V was cut by 8 bases and J by 5 bases, with 18 bases left in between. CDR3 amino acids: CASLGTTGSTEAFF. In nucleotides, the CDR3 is TGTGCCAGCCTCGGAACGACAGGCTCAACTGAAGCTTTCTTT.

Within the sample, this clonotype is medium-sized. The chain has TRBV28 and TRBJ2-7; D unresolved. The CDR3 has 14 residues. V dropped 3 bases and J dropped 0 bases, with 9 bases sitting between them. Germline CDR1 MDHEN, CDR2 SYDVKM. CDR3 in amino acids: CASSFFISSYEQYF. CDR3 sequence (DNA): TGTGCCAGCAGTTTTTTTATAAGCTCCTACGAGCAGTACTTC. Variable domain in full (rest from reference TRBV28 and TRBJ2-7): DVKVTQSSRYLVKRTGEKVFLECVQDMDHENMFWYRQDPGLGLRLIYFSYDVKMKEKGDIPEGYSVSREKKERFSLILESASTNQTSMYLCASSFFISSYEQYFGPGTRLTVT.

This clonotype is deemed medium-sized. The chain uses TRBV4-1 and TRBJ2-1; D possibly corresponds to TRBD1 (7 bases). This CDR3 has 13 amino acids. Trimming pared 2 bases from V and 10 bases from J, leaving 12 bases between. Per the germline V gene, CDR1 is MGHRA and CDR2 is YSYEKL. In nucleotides, the CDR3 is TGCGCCAGCAGCCAACCAGGGGGGCGGGAGCAGTTCTTC. Translating gives CASSQPGGREQFF.

By sample fraction, this clonotype is medium-sized (0.01 to 0.1%). The V gene is TRBV5-1, the J gene TRBJ2-2; D possibly uses TRBD1 or TRBD2 (5 bases each). In germline, CDR1 is SGHRS, CDR2 YFSETQ. The CDR3 runs to 13 residues. The V end lost 4 bases, the J end lost 12 bases, and 16 bases lay between the germline ends. The CDR3 is CASSHGAGLQLFF. Here the CDR3 DNA reads TGCGCCAGCAGCCACGGGGCCGGGTTGCAGCTGTTTTTT.

This clonotype has only a few counts. This chain joins TRBV3-1 and TRBJ2-1; TRBD2 matches 14 bases. Germline V lookup: CDR1 LGHDT, CDR2 YNNKEL (reference sequence). Trimming at V came to 6 bases and at J to 7 bases, leaving 5 bases not matched to a gene. This CDR3 is built from 15 residues. The CDR3 sequence: CASSQGLAGANEQFF. The CDR3 DNA sequence: TGTGCCAGCAGTCAGGGACTAGCGGGAGCGAATGAGCAGTTCTTC.

By share of the sample, this clonotype is medium-sized. V gene TRBV29-1 combines with J gene TRBJ2-7, with D tentatively TRBD2 (6 bases). The V and J ends lost 4 bases and 0 bases respectively, with 10 bases between them. CDR3 length: 13 amino acids. Germline CDR1 is SQVTM and CDR2 is ANQGSEA. CDR3 region: CSVGGANSYEQYF. The CDR3 bases are TGCAGCGTTGGCGGGGCTAACTCCTACGAGCAGTACTTC.

In its sample, this clonotype is medium-sized (0.01 to 0.1%). The rearrangement links TRBV20-1 to TRBJ2-1; 8 bases fit TRBD2. Germline V gene lookup returns CDR1 DFQATT and CDR2 SNEGSKA (reference sequence). V shed 6 bases, J shed 3 bases, and the junction held 7 bases outside the gene matches. The CDR3 has 14 amino acids. The CDR3 sequence is CSAPSREGYNEQFF. The CDR3 DNA sequence: TGCAGTGCACCATCACGGGAGGGCTACAATGAGCAGTTCTTC.

V and J are TRBV7-2 and TRBJ2-2, with D maybe TRBD1 (7 bases). V was shortened by 3 bases and J by 4 bases, with 12 bases between the two germline ends. The CDR3 is made up of 15 amino acids. In germline, CDR1 is SGHTA, CDR2 FQGNSA. In DNA, the CDR3 is TGTGCCAGCAGCTTGCAGGGGGGAGGCACCGGGGAGCTGTTTTTT. Amino acid sequence: CASSLQGGGTGELFF.

About this clonotype itself: This may be a read error: a much more frequent sequence differs by one nucleotide. This rearrangement joins TRBV27 to TRBJ2-2; 7 nucleotides agree with TRBD2. The V segment lost 6 bases and the J segment 5 bases; nucleotides outside the gene matches: 12. The CDR3 covers 16 residues. Germline V lookup: CDR1 MNHEY, CDR2 SMNVEV (reference sequence). The CDR3 region has the DNA TGTGCCAGCAGCAATCAACTAGCGCGAGAAACCGGGGAGCTGTTTTTT. This gives the protein CASSNQLARETGELFF.

This clonotype is labeled as large. The CDR3 DNA sequence: TGCAGCGTCCTAGGGGGTTGGGAGGAGCAGTTCTTC. This translates into CSVLGGWEEQFF. This chain uses TRBV29-1 with TRBJ2-1, with a possible D match to TRBD1 (6 bases). V lost 6 bases to trimming and J lost 10 bases, with 16 bases between them. CDR3 length: 12 residues. Germline-derived CDR1 and CDR2 are SQVTM and ANQGSEA.

This clonotype counts as medium-sized. This chain connects TRBV19 to TRBJ2-7, with 8 bases aligning to TRBD1. Germline loops: CDR1 LNHDA, CDR2 SQIVND (reference sequence). V lost 5 bases, J lost 9 bases, and 12 bases stayed unmatched. This CDR3 region has 14 residues. CDR3 in amino acids: CASSRLGQAPMQYF. In nucleotides, the CDR3 is TGTGCCAGTAGTCGGTTGGGACAGGCCCCTATGCAGTACTTC.

Judged by abundance, this clonotype is medium-sized. V usage is TRBV2 and J usage is TRBJ2-6, with a tentative D call TRBD2 (6 bases). The V gene lost 6 bases and the J gene lost 2 bases, with 14 bases spanning the gap. The CDR3 is 16 amino acids. Germline-derived CDR1 and CDR2 are SNHLY and FYNNEI. CDR3 bases: TGTGCCAGCAGCGAGGCGGGGCGGACTGGGGCCAACGTCCTGACTTTC. Translating it yields CASSEAGRTGANVLTF.

The CDR3 reads CSVVVNTGELFF. As DNA, the CDR3 is TGCAGCGTTGTGGTGAACACCGGGGAGCTGTTTTTT. The rearrangement uses TRBV29-1 and TRBJ2-2, with unresolved D. The germline V gene encodes CDR1 SQVTM and CDR2 ANQGSEA. This CDR3 has 12 residues. V was clipped by 4 bases and J by 1 base, with 4 bases between them.

In its sample, this clonotype is medium-sized (0.01 to 0.1%). V is TRBV24-1 and J is TRBJ2-1, with 7 positions matching TRBD1. After removal of 4 bases from V and 4 bases from J, the junction contained 15 bases not matched to a gene. The CDR3 totals 18 residues. Per germline, CDR1 KGHDR and CDR2 SFDVKD. CDR3 in amino acids: CATSDRGTDSYAYNEQFF. In nucleotides, the CDR3 is TGTGCCACCAGTGACCGAGGGACAGATTCTTACGCTTACAATGAGCAGTTCTTC.

This clonotype is classed as medium-sized (0.01 to 0.1%). The rearrangement uses TRBV20-1 and TRBJ2-3; 10 bases align to TRBD2. Trimming took 3 bases from V and 6 from J; bases not matched to a gene: 9. The length of the CDR3 is 15 residues. CDR1 is DFQATT, CDR2 SNEGSKA, per germline (reference sequence). CDR3: CSASRTSGAVDTQYF. The CDR3, as DNA: TGCAGTGCTAGCAGGACTAGCGGAGCAGTGGATACGCAGTATTTT.